The 5 T cell receptor beta chains below all came from one sample that was sequenced in a study of OX40 agonist ivuxolimab in advanced cancers. Assay: immunoSEQ multiplex PCR; the TCRdb copy retains only in-frame clones and omits some. The sample lists over 60,000 clones; around 82% were seen once. The sequenced sample was CD4+ or CD8+ T cells sorted from blood, obtained in a trial of the OX40 agonist ivuxolimab. The receptors derive from an adult with an advanced solid tumor such as melanoma, head and neck, liver or kidney cancer.

The chain joins TRBV7-2 to TRBJ2-1, with 9 nucleotides matching TRBD1. The CDR3 is 14 amino acids. V shed 5 bases, J shed 9 bases, and the junction held 8 bases outside the gene matches. CDR1 SGHTA and CDR2 FQGNSA come from the germline V gene. For the CDR3, the DNA is TGTGCCAGCAGCCCGGGACAGGGTAAAGGTGAGCAGTTCTTC. This translates into CASSPGQGKGEQFF.

This sequence joins TRBV7-3 and TRBJ1-2; TRBD1 matches 10 bases. The junction had 5 bases not matched to a gene; V was cut back by 5 bases and J by 8 bases. The CDR3 is made up of 13 amino acids. The germline CDR1 and CDR2 sequences are SGHTA and FQGTGA. CDR3 loop: CASSAGTGDGYTF. The CDR3 DNA reads TGTGCCAGCAGCGCCGGGACAGGGGACGGCTACACCTTC. Based on the CDR3 plus reference TRBV7-3 and TRBJ1-2, the full variable domain is GAGVSQTPSNKVTEKGKYVELRCDPISGHTALYWYRQSLGQGPEFLIYFQGTGAADDSGLPNDRFFAVRPEGSVSTLKIQRTERGDSAVYLCASSAGTGDGYTFGSGTRLTVV.

CDR3 in amino acids: CASSPGSGGGNEQFF. The CDR3 DNA follows: TGTGCCAGCAGCCCCGGCTCTGGGGGTGGGAATGAGCAGTTCTTC. The chain recombines TRBV7-9 with TRBJ2-1; the D call may be TRBD1 or TRBD2 (5 bases each). The CDR3 extends over 15 amino acids. Trimming cost V 5 bases and J 7 bases, with 18 bases left between them. From germline, CDR1 is SEHNR and CDR2 FQNEAQ (reference sequence).

V is TRBV2 and J is TRBJ2-7; D may be TRBD1 (6 bases). In germline, CDR1 is SNHLY, CDR2 FYNNEI. The CDR3 consists of 15 residues. The V and J ends lost 2 bases and 5 bases respectively, with 16 bases between them. CDR3 in DNA: TGTGCCAGCAGTGAACGTACAGGGTTCCACGACGAGCAGTACTTC. It is translated as CASSERTGFHDEQYF. The whole variable domain, filled in from reference TRBV2 and TRBJ2-7, reads EPEVTQTPSHQVTQMGQEVILRCVPISNHLYFYWYRQILGQKVEFLVSFYNNEISEKSEIFDDQFSVERPDGSNFTLKIRSTKLEDSAMYFCASSERTGFHDEQYFGPGTRLTVT.

This clone was counted between two and nine times. CDR3 DNA sequence: TGTGCCAGCAGCAAAAGCCGGGGGGCAGGCGAGCAGTACTTC. Protein sequence: CASSKSRGAGEQYF. The chain combines TRBV7-2 with TRBJ2-7; tentatively, D is TRBD2 (7 bases). The CDR3 totals 14 residues. Trimming stripped 5 bases from V and 6 bases from J, with 17 bases between. Germline CDR1 is SGHTA and CDR2 is FQGNSA.